The 5 T cell receptor beta chains reported below all come from one sample, sequenced in a study of shared clonotypes between healthy human individuals. Using immunoSEQ multiplex PCR, the repertoire was profiled, and TCRdb retains in-frame clones only, with some absent. The sample includes some 2,100,000 clones, approximately 94% of them seen just once. The sequencing input was naive CD4+ T cells sorted from blood. The subset: CD45RA+ positively selected. Receptors were obtained from a man between 18 and 29 years old in good health.

V usage is TRBV6-5 and J usage is TRBJ2-5, with 7 nucleotides matching TRBD1. The CDR3 covers 14 residues. The junction had 8 bases not matched to a gene; V was cut back by 6 bases and J by 4 bases. CDR1 is MNHEY, CDR2 SVGAGI, per germline. In DNA form, the CDR3 reads TGTGCCAGCAGCCCCACAGGGGTAGGAGAGACCCAGTACTTC. Its protein product is CASSPTGVGETQYF.

This clone was counted a single time. This chain connects TRBV5-4 to TRBJ2-2, with 11 bases that match TRBD1. With 4 bases clipped from V and 4 bases from J, the junction kept 3 bases outside the gene matches. This CDR3 contains 15 residues. Germline CDR1 and CDR2: SGHNT and YYREEE (reference sequence). Written as DNA, the CDR3 is TGTGCCAGCAGCAGGACAGGGGGCGGCACCGGGGAGCTGTTTTTT. Protein sequence: CASSRTGGGTGELFF.

The rearrangement joins TRBV10-1 to TRBJ1-1; D ambiguous. V gave up 4 bases and J gave up 4 bases, with 13 bases separating them. This CDR3 has 14 residues. The germline CDR1 and CDR2 sequences are WNHNN and SYGVQD (reference sequence). The CDR3 sequence: CASSAETEGTEAFF. The CDR3 DNA sequence: TGCGCCAGCAGTGCTGAGACTGAGGGCACTGAAGCTTTCTTT.

This chain uses TRBV2 with TRBJ1-6, with 8 bases identical to TRBD1. CDR3 size: 13 residues. Trimming cost V 8 bases and J 7 bases; bases outside gene matches: 4. Germline CDR1 reads SNHLY; CDR2 reads FYNNEI. CDR3 sequence reads: CASQGAPNSPLHF. CDR3 DNA: TGTGCCAGCCAGGGGGCTCCAAATTCACCCCTCCACTTT. The whole variable domain, filled in from reference TRBV2 and TRBJ1-6, reads EPEVTQTPSHQVTQMGQEVILRCVPISNHLYFYWYRQILGQKVEFLVSFYNNEISEKSEIFDDQFSVERPDGSNFTLKIRSTKLEDSAMYFCASQGAPNSPLHFGNGTRLTVT.

The chain uses TRBV19 and TRBJ2-1; perhaps TRBD1 as D (5 bases). Germline V gene sequence: CDR1 LNHDA, CDR2 SQIVND (reference sequence). This CDR3 is 13 amino acids long. V gave up 5 bases and J gave up 9 bases, with 14 bases separating them. In DNA, the CDR3 is TGTGCCAGTAGTCCGAGGTTCGACAGTGAGCAGTTCTTC. Protein product: CASSPRFDSEQFF.